A selection of T cell receptor beta chains follows, all from one sample in a study of blood T cell repertoires in COVID-19. The protocol was immunoSEQ multiplex PCR, while the TCRdb copy is restricted to in-frame clones and leaves out a portion. The data show approximately 200,000 clones, around nine tenths seen once. The sample consisted of peripheral blood. All receptors come from a man in his fifties or sixties who had recovered from COVID-19. Each CDR3 is given with its conserved first and last residue. D genes are given only for firm matches. Clone size, where shown, is once, few, many, or a class for clones that have expanded.

j_call d_call clone_size v_call cdr3_aa cdr3_nt
TRBJ1-5 - - TRBV29-1 CSVASGEHQPQHF TGCAGCGTTGCATCGGGGGAGCATCAGCCCCAGCATTTT
TRBJ2-3 TRBD2 - TRBV5-6 CASSPPGEGSTDTQYF TGTGCCAGCAGCCCCCCGGGGGAGGGATCCACAGATACGCAGTATTTT
TRBJ2-7 TRBD2 - TRBV28 CASSLDWGSGSYEQYF TGTGCCAGCAGTTTAGATTGGGGGAGCGGGAGCTACGAGCAGTACTTC
TRBJ1-2 - - TRBV6-5 CASSYSVLRGYTF TGTGCCAGCAGTTACTCCGTGTTACGGGGCTACACCTTC
TRBJ2-3 - once TRBV11-2 CASSLGTADTQYF TGTGCCAGCAGCTTAGGTACGGCAGATACGCAGTATTTT
TRBJ2-2 - - TRBV6-1 CASSEASTRAGELFF TGTGCCAGCAGTGAAGCGTCGACCCGGGCCGGGGAGCTGTTTTTT
TRBJ2-3 TRBD2 - TRBV6-1 CASSELAGQDTQYF TGTGCCAGCAGTGAACTAGCGGGGCAAGATACGCAGTATTTT
TRBJ2-7 - once TRBV18 CASTTGGASSYEQYF TGTGCCAGCACAACTGGCGGGGCTAGCTCCTACGAGCAGTACTTC
TRBJ2-7 - - TRBV28 CASNTQVNGYEQYF TGTGCCAGCAACACACAGGTTAATGGATACGAGCAGTACTTC
TRBJ1-5 - - TRBV6-5 CASSSGAFNQPQHF TGTGCCAGCAGTTCAGGGGCCTTCAATCAGCCCCAGCATTTT
TRBJ2-2 TRBD2 - TRBV28 CASSLRLAGVGGELFF TGTGCCAGCAGTTTAAGACTAGCGGGAGTGGGCGGGGAGCTGTTTTTT
TRBJ1-5 - - TRBV7-8 CASSRDSTNQPQHF TGTGCCAGCAGCCGAGACAGTACCAATCAGCCCCAGCATTTT
TRBJ1-3 TRBD1 - TRBV5-5 CASSGQANSGNTIYF TGTGCCAGCAGCGGACAGGCCAACTCTGGAAACACCATATATTTT
TRBJ1-2 TRBD1 - TRBV20-1 CSGRRDSGYTF TGCAGTGGGAGAAGGGACAGTGGCTACACCTTC
TRBJ2-5 - - TRBV7-6 CASSHRVQETQYF TGTGCCAGCAGCCACAGGGTCCAAGAGACCCAGTACTTC
TRBJ1-6 - - TRBV27 CASTQGHNSPLHF TGTGCCAGCACCCAGGGTCATAATTCACCCCTCCACTTT
TRBJ2-3 - - TRBV4-2 CASSQGKRRRSHTDTQYF TGTGCCAGCAGCCAAGGGAAGCGGCGTCGGTCTCACACAGATACGCAGTATTTT
TRBJ2-1 - once TRBV28 CASSEQNEQFF TGTGCCAGCAGTGAACAGAATGAGCAGTTCTTC
TRBJ2-1 TRBD2 - TRBV5-1 CASSLSGARYNEQFF TGCGCCAGCAGCTTAAGCGGGGCCCGCTACAATGAGCAGTTCTTC
TRBJ1-4 - - TRBV6-1 CASSEPYGGTNEKLFF TGTGCCAGCAGTGAACCGTATGGGGGGACTAATGAAAAACTGTTTTTT
TRBJ1-6 TRBD1 - TRBV24-1 CATSPGGTGGSPLHF TGTGCCACCAGTCCGGGCGGGACAGGAGGTTCACCCCTCCACTTT
TRBJ2-7 TRBD2 - TRBV30 CAWSGSGEMDF TGTGCCTGGTCCGGGAGCGGGGAAATGGACTTC
TRBJ1-5 - - TRBV15 CATSRGSGSSNQPQHF TGTGCCACCAGCAGAGGATCGGGGTCTAGCAATCAGCCCCAGCATTTT
TRBJ2-1 TRBD2 once TRBV10-2 CASSEPGGSNEQFF TGCGCCAGCAGTGAACCGGGAGGGAGCAATGAGCAGTTCTTC
TRBJ2-7 TRBD2 - TRBV5-4 CASSFDPLSGGTGYEQYF TGTGCCAGCAGCTTCGATCCGTTATCGGGAGGGACGGGCTACGAGCAGTACTTC
TRBJ2-3 - once TRBV10-2 CASRLAQGTDTQYF TGCGCCAGCAGACTAGCTCAAGGCACAGATACGCAGTATTTT
TRBJ1-2 - - TRBV19 CASSPSPLPGFYGYTF TGTGCCAGTAGTCCCTCCCCCCTGCCAGGTTTCTATGGCTACACCTTC
TRBJ1-1 - once TRBV29-1 CSVSQGDGTEAFF TGCAGCGTTTCACAGGGAGATGGCACTGAAGCTTTCTTT
TRBJ2-4 TRBD1 - TRBV28 CASSHSGTGGNIQYF TGTGCCAGCAGTCACTCCGGGACAGGGGGGAACATTCAGTACTTC
TRBJ2-1 - - TRBV7-8 CASILEGGLPLRGNEQFF TGTGCCAGCATCTTGGAGGGGGGACTACCCTTACGTGGGAATGAGCAGTTCTTC
TRBJ2-3 TRBD1 - TRBV11-1 CASSLGDRSTDTQYF TGTGCCAGCAGCTTAGGGGACAGGAGCACAGATACGCAGTATTTT
TRBJ1-4 - - TRBV19 CASSIREKLFF TGTGCCAGTAGTATTCGTGAAAAACTGTTTTTT
TRBJ1-1 TRBD1 - TRBV9 CASSPRLAGTGGTEAFF TGTGCCAGCAGCCCCCGTCTTGCCGGGACAGGGGGCACTGAAGCTTTCTTT
TRBJ1-5 TRBD1 - TRBV19 CASSIRPDRVDQPQHF TGTGCCAGTAGTATACGGCCGGACAGGGTAGATCAGCCCCAGCATTTT
TRBJ1-6 - few TRBV30 CAWSVQPSSPLHF TGTGCCTGGAGTGTACAACCAAGTTCACCCCTCCACTTT
TRBJ1-2 - - TRBV18 CASSPEVGSGYTF TGTGCCAGCTCACCTGAGGTGGGTAGTGGCTACACCTTC
TRBJ2-2 TRBD2 - TRBV4-2 CASSQDPGGANTGELFF TGTGCCAGCAGCCAAGATCCGGGGGGGGCCAACACCGGGGAGCTGTTTTTT
TRBJ1-2 - - TRBV5-8 CASSLDSLTNYGYTF TGTGCCAGCAGCTTGGACAGCCTAACCAACTATGGCTACACCTTC
TRBJ2-3 TRBD2 once TRBV7-2 CASSKGARGGADTQYF TGTGCCAGTTCGAAGGGGGCGCGGGGGGGAGCAGATACGCAGTATTTT
TRBJ1-5 - - TRBV7-2 CASSLVEGRQPQHF TGTGCCAGCAGCTTAGTTGAGGGCAGGCAGCCCCAGCATTTT
TRBJ2-1 TRBD2 - TRBV11-2 CASSSTAGGANEQFF TGTGCCAGCAGCTCTACAGCGGGAGGGGCCAATGAGCAGTTCTTC
TRBJ1-5 - - TRBV12-3/TRBV12-4 CASSLQSNQPQHF TGTGCCAGCAGTTTACAGAGCAATCAGCCCCAGCATTTT
TRBJ1-5 TRBD1 - TRBV7-3 CASSTTGGNQPQHF TGTGCCAGCTCAACGACAGGGGGCAATCAGCCCCAGCATTTT
TRBJ2-1 TRBD1 - TRBV18 CASSLRTGADEQFF TGTGCCAGCTCACTTAGGACAGGGGCGGATGAGCAGTTCTTC
TRBJ2-1 - once TRBV5-1 CASSLGGGDTQFF TGCGCCAGCAGCTTGGGTGGGGGGGACACACAGTTCTTC
TRBJ2-7 - - TRBV24-1 CATSDPTGDVYEQYF TGTGCCACCAGTGACCCGACAGGTGATGTCTACGAGCAGTACTTC
TRBJ1-1 TRBD1 - TRBV19 CASRSRDRPNTEAFF TGTGCCAGTAGGTCTAGGGACAGGCCGAACACTGAAGCTTTCTTT
TRBJ2-2 - - TRBV2 CASSGRDTGELFF TGTGCCAGCAGCGGGCGGGACACCGGGGAGCTGTTTTTT
TRBJ2-7 TRBD2 - TRBV7-3 CASSLGASGITEQYF TGTGCCAGCAGCTTAGGGGCTAGCGGGATCACCGAGCAGTACTTC
TRBJ1-5 - - TRBV3-1/TRBV3-2 CASSQGGGQSHQPQHF TGTGCCAGCAGCCAAGGGGGGGGGCAGTCCCATCAGCCCCAGCATTTT
TRBJ1-1 - - TRBV27 CATKQGTVNTEAFF TGTGCCACCAAGCAGGGGACGGTGAACACTGAAGCTTTCTTT
TRBJ2-7 TRBD2 - TRBV7-3 CASTSGRRGLYEQYF TGTGCCAGCACCTCCGGGAGGCGAGGGCTCTACGAGCAGTACTTC
TRBJ2-3 TRBD1 - TRBV5-1 CASSLGGGQGTDTQYF TGCGCCAGCAGCTTAGGGGGAGGACAGGGGACAGATACGCAGTATTTT
TRBJ2-3 TRBD2 - TRBV9 CASSPGTSGRAFTDTQYF TGTGCCAGCAGCCCCGGGACTAGCGGGAGGGCCTTTACAGATACGCAGTATTTT
TRBJ1-6 - - TRBV6-5 CASQSSSRNSPLHF TGTGCCAGCCAGTCTTCGTCGCGGAATTCACCCCTCCACTTT
TRBJ1-1 - - TRBV12-3/TRBV12-4 CASRQGSGTEAFF TGTGCCAGCAGACAGGGTAGTGGCACTGAAGCTTTCTTT
TRBJ2-3 TRBD2 - TRBV7-3 CASSPLAGVGTDTQYF TGTGCCAGCAGCCCTCTAGCGGGAGTAGGGACAGATACGCAGTATTTT
TRBJ1-1 - once TRBV12-3/TRBV12-4 CASSLLRSTEAFF TGTGCCAGCAGTTTATTACGGTCGACTGAAGCTTTCTTT
TRBJ1-4 - - TRBV7-2 CASSLEADNEKLFF TGTGCCAGCAGCTTAGAGGCGGATAATGAAAAACTGTTTTTT